This TCR beta chain was observed in a study of early T cells in non-severe SARS-CoV-2 infection. On the study more broadly: Sequencing used unsorted whole-blood bulk RNA, so chains lack pairing. Regarding the study as a whole: Anti-spike CD8 specificities were favored by VDJdb matching, whose results missed private and CD4 specificities.

This clonotype was found a few times. Antigen: not known. Trimming took off 3 bases at V and 5 bases at J, with 10 bases between the two ends. The germline V gene encodes CDR1 SGHNT and CDR2 YYREEE (reference sequence). The length of the CDR3 is 13 residues. The protocol attached unique molecular identifiers to individual cDNA molecules. One entry per CDR3 protein results from TCRdb running MiXCR on the 5' RACE reads. The table includes around 58,000 distinct CDR3 sequences, 12% detected once. The chain has TRBV5-4 and TRBJ2-3, with D possibly called TRBD1 or TRBD2 (5 bases each). The clonotype was recovered from an adult who was a healthcare worker with PCR-confirmed SARS-CoV-2 infection or an uninfected control (not recorded which). The sample taken for sequencing was whole blood. CDR3 coding DNA: TGTGCCAGCAGCTGGGACCGTAAAGATACGCAGTATTTT. This encodes CASSWDRKDTQYF.